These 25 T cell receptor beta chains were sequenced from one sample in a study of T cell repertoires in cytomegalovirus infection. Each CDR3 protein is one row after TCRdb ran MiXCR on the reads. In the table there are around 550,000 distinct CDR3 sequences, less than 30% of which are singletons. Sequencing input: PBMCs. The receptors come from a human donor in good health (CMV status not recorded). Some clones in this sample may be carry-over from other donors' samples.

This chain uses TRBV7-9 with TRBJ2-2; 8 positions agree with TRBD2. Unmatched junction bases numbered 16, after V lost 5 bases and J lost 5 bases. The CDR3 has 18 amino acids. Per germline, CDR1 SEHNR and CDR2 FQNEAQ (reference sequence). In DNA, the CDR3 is TGTGCCAGCAGCCCGAGAGCGGGAGAGATTATAAGGACCGGGGAGCTGTTTTTT. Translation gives CASSPRAGEIIRTGELFF.

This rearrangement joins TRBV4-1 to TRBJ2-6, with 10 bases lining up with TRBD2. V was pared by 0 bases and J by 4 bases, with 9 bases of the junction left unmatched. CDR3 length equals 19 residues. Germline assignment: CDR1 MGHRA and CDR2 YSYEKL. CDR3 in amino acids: CASSQEAGGPENGANVLTF. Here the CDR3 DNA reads TGCGCCAGCAGCCAAGAAGCGGGGGGGCCGGAGAACGGGGCCAACGTCCTGACTTTC.

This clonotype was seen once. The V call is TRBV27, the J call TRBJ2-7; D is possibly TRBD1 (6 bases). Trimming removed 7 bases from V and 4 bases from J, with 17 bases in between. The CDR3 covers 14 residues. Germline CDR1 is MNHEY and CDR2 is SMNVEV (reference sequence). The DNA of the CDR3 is TGTGCCAGCAAAGATGGACAGAGAAATTACGAGCAGTACTTC. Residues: CASKDGQRNYEQYF.

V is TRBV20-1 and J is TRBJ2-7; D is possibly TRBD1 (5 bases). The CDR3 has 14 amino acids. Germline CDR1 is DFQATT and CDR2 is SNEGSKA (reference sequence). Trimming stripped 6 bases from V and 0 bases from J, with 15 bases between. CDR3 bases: TGCAGTGCGTTGACAGTCCTTAACTCCTACGAGCAGTACTTC. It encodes CSALTVLNSYEQYF.

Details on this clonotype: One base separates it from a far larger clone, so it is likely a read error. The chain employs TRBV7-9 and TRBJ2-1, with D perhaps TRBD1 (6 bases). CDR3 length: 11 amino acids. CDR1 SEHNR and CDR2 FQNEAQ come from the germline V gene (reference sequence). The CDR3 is CTSSLGGEQFF. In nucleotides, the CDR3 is TGTACCAGCAGCTTAGGGGGTGAGCAGTTCTTC.

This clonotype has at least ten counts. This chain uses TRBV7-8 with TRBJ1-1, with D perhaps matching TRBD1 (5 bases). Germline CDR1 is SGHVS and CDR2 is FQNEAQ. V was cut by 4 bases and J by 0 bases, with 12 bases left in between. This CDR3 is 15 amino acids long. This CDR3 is CASSSQGTMNTEAFF. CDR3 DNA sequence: TGTGCCAGCAGCTCCCAGGGCACGATGAACACTGAAGCTTTCTTT.

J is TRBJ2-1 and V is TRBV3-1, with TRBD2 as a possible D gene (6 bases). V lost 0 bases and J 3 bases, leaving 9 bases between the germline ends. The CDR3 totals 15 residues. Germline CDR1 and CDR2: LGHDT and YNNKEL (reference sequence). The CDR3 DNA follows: TGTGCCAGCAGCCAAGACGCGACTAGCTACAATGAGCAGTTCTTC. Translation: CASSQDATSYNEQFF.

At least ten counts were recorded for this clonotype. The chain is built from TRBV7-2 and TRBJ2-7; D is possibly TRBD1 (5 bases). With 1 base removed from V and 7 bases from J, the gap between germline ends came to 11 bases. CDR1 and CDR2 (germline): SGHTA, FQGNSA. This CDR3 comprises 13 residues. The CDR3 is CASSLGPQGEQYV. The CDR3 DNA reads TGTGCCAGCAGCTTAGGGCCGCAGGGAGAGCAGTACGTC.

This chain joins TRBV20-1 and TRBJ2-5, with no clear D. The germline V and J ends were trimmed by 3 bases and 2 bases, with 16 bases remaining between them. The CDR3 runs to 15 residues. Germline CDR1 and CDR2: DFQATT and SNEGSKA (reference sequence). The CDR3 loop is CSASRLVSIQETQYF. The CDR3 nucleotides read TGCAGTGCTAGTCGTTTAGTTAGCATTCAAGAGACCCAGTACTTC.

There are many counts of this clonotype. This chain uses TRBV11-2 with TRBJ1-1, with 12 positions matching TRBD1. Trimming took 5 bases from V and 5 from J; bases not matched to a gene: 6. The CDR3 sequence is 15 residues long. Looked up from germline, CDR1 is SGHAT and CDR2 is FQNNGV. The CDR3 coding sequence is TGTGCCAGCAGCCCAGGGGACAGGGGGCCAACTGAAGCTTTCTTT. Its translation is CASSPGDRGPTEAFF.

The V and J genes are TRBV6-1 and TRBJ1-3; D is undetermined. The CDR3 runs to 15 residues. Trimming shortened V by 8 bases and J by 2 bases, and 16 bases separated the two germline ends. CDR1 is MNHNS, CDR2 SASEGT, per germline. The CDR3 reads CASVGLLRTGNTIYF. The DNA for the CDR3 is TGTGCCAGCGTCGGCTTGCTTCGGACTGGAAACACCATATATTTT.

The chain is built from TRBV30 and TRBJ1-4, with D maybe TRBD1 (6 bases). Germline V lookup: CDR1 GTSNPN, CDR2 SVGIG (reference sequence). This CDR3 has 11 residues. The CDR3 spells CAGRGGEKLFF. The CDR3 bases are TGTGCAGGCAGGGGAGGGGAAAAACTGTTTTTT.

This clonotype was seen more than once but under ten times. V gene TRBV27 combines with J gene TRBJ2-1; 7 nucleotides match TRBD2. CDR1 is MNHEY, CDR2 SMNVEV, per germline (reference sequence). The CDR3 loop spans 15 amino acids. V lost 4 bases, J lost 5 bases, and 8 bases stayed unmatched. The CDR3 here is CASSSLTSIHNEQFF. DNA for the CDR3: TGTGCCAGCAGTTCACTGACTAGCATCCACAATGAGCAGTTCTTC.

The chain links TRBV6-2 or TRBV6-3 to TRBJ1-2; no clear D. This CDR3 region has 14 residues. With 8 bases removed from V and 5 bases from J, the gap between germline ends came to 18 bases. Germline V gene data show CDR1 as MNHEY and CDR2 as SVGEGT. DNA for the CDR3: TGTGCCAGCCTCGCCTCGGGGTCGAGGTATGGCTACACCTTC. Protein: CASLASGSRYGYTF.

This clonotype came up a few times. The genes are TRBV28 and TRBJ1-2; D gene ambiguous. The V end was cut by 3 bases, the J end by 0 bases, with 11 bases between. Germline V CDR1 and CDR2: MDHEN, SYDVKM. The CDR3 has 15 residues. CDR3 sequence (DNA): TGTGCCAGCAGTTTCTGGACTTTCACTAACTATGGCTACACCTTC. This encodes CASSFWTFTNYGYTF.

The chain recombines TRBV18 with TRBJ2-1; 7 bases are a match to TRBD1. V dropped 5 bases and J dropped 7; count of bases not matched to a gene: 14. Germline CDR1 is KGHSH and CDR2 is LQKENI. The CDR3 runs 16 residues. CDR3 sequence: CASSAPGTAARNEQFF. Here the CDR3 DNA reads TGTGCCAGCTCAGCGCCCGGGACAGCGGCTCGGAATGAGCAGTTCTTC.

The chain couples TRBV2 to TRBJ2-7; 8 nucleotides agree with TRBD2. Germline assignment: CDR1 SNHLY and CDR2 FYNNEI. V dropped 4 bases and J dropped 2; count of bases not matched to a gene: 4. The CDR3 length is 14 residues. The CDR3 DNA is TGTGCCAGCAGTGCCAGCGGGAGCACCTACGAGCAGTACTTC. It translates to CASSASGSTYEQYF.

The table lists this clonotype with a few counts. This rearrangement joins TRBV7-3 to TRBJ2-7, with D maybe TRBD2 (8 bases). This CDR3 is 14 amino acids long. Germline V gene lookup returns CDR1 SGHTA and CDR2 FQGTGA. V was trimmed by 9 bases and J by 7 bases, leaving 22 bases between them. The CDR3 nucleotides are TGTGCCAGTAGCGGGGACAGCCTTTTTGCTGAGCAGTACTTC. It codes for CASSGDSLFAEQYF.

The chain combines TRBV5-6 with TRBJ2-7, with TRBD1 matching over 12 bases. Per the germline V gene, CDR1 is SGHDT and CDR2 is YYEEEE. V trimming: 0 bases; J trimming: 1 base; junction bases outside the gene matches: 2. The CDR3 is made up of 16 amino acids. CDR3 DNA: TGTGCCAGCAGCTTGGTGGGACAGGGGGCGTCCTACGAGCAGTACGTC. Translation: CASSLVGQGASYEQYV.

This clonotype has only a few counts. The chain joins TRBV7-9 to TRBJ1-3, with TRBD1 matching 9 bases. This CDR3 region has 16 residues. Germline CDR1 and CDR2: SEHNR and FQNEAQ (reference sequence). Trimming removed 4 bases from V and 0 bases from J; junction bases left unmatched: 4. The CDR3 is CASSSRTGASGNTIYF. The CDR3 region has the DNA TGTGCCAGCAGCTCGAGGACAGGGGCCTCTGGAAACACCATATATTTT.

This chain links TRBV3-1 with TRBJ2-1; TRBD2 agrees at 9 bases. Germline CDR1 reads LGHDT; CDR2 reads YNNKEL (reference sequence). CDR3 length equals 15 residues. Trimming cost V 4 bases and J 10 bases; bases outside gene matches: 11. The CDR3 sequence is CASSPSGREGPEQFF. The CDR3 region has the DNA TGTGCCAGCAGCCCCTCGGGGCGGGAGGGCCCGGAGCAGTTCTTC.

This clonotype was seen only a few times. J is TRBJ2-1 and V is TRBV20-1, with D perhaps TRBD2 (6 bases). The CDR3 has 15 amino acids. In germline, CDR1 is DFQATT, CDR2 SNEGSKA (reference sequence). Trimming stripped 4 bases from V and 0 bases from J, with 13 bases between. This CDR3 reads CSATRLVSSYNEQFF. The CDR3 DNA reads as TGCAGTGCTACAAGACTAGTCTCCTCCTACAATGAGCAGTTCTTC.

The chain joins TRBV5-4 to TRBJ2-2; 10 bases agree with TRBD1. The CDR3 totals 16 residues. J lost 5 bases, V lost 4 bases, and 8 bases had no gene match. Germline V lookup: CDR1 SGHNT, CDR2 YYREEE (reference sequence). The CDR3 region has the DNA TGTGCCAGCAGCCTGCGACAGGGGGCTGGGACCGGGGAGCTGTTTTTT. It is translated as CASSLRQGAGTGELFF.

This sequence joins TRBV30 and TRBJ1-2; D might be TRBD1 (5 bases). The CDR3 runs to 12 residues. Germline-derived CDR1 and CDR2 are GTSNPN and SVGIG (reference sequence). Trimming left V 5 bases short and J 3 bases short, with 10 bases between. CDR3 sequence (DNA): TGTGCCTGGTACTGGACATACTATGGCTACACCTTC. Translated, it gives CAWYWTYYGYTF.

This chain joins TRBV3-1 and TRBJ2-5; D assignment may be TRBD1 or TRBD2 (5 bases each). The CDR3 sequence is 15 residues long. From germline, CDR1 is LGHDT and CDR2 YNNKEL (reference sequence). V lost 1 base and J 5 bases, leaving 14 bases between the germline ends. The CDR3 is CASSQVGAYAETQYF. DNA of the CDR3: TGTGCCAGCAGCCAAGTCGGGGCCTATGCGGAGACCCAGTACTTC.